The 19 T cell receptor beta chains below all came from one sample that was sequenced in a study of T cells in Graves' hyperthyroidism and ophthalmopathy. Amplified TCR beta CDR3 regions came from RNA transcripts. The study used the HTBI primer set for a first-round RT-PCR of the TCR CDR3. Each CDR3 protein is one row after TCRdb ran MiXCR on the multiplex PCR reads. In the table there are fewer than 850,000 distinct CDR3 sequences, roughly 17% of which are singletons. What was sequenced was blood. The receptors derive from a man in his fifties with Graves' hyperthyroidism.

In this sample, this clonotype turned up a few times. This rearrangement joins TRBV7-8 to TRBJ2-5, with 7 bases lining up with TRBD1. Germline V CDR1 and CDR2: SGHVS, FQNEAQ. V shed 5 bases and J 4 bases; nucleotides not matched to a gene: 10. The CDR3 consists of 15 residues. CDR3 protein: CASSPRAGGGETQYF. CDR3 nucleotide sequence: TGTGCCAGCAGCCCCCGGGCAGGGGGTGGAGAGACCCAGTACTTC.

This clonotype came up many times. The rearrangement joins TRBV20-1 to TRBJ2-5; 13 nucleotides align to TRBD2. This CDR3 is 17 amino acids long. Germline lookup yields CDR1 DFQATT and CDR2 SNEGSKA (reference sequence). V gave up 3 bases and J gave up 0 bases; unmatched junction bases: 7. In DNA, the CDR3 is TGCAGTGCTAGCCCGGGACTAGCGGGAAAGTACCAAGAGACCCAGTACTTC. Residues: CSASPGLAGKYQETQYF.

At least ten counts were recorded for this clonotype. V is TRBV28 and J is TRBJ2-1; 8 bases match TRBD1. V lost 3 bases to trimming and J lost 7 bases; unmatched junction nucleotides: 11. The length of the CDR3 is 16 residues. Germline CDR1 is MDHEN and CDR2 is SYDVKM. CDR3 protein: CASSFPLDRVSNEQFF. CDR3 coding DNA: TGTGCCAGCAGTTTCCCCCTGGACAGGGTCTCTAATGAGCAGTTCTTC. Variable domain in full (rest from reference TRBV28 and TRBJ2-1): DVKVTQSSRYLVKRTGEKVFLECVQDMDHENMFWYRQDPGLGLRLIYFSYDVKMKEKGDIPEGYSVSREKKERFSLILESASTNQTSMYLCASSFPLDRVSNEQFFGPGTRLTVL.

This clonotype was detected only a few times. The chain has TRBV5-1 and TRBJ1-1; D ambiguous. The V gene lost 4 bases and the J gene lost 4 bases, with 14 bases spanning the gap. The germline CDR1 and CDR2 sequences are SGHRS and YFSETQ. The CDR3 is 14 amino acids. CDR3 loop: CASSPGFQATEAFF. CDR3 coding DNA: TGCGCCAGCAGCCCCGGGTTTCAGGCCACTGAAGCTTTCTTT.

The chain couples TRBV7-3 to TRBJ1-1, with 8 bases lining up with TRBD1. This CDR3 spans 17 amino acids. With 1 base clipped from V and 4 bases from J, the junction kept 11 bases outside the gene matches. Per germline, CDR1 SGHTA and CDR2 FQGTGA. CDR3 coding DNA: TGTGCCAGCAGCTTAATTGCAGGGTCAGGGGGCCGCACTGAAGCTTTCTTT. The encoded protein is CASSLIAGSGGRTEAFF.

There are a few counts of this clonotype. The rearrangement uses TRBV3-1 and TRBJ1-2; D might be TRBD1 (6 bases). CDR3 length equals 16 residues. V lost 0 bases to trimming and J lost 8 bases, with 19 bases between them. In germline, CDR1 is LGHDT, CDR2 YNNKEL (reference sequence). The CDR3 is CASSQDLLRGLGGYTF. CDR3 in DNA: TGTGCCAGCAGCCAAGACCTCCTCAGGGGACTTGGGGGCTACACCTTC.

This clonotype was picked up a small number of times. The chain is built from TRBV10-3 and TRBJ2-2; 9 bases fit TRBD1. CDR3 length: 21 residues. Trimming cost V 0 bases and J 4 bases; bases outside gene matches: 18. Per germline, CDR1 ENHRY and CDR2 SYGVKD. In DNA, the CDR3 is TGTGCCATCAGTGAGTCGTATGGGACAGGGCGGTTTGGGGGAGCCACCGGGGAGCTGTTTTTT. The encoded protein is CAISESYGTGRFGGATGELFF.

Many counts were recorded for this clonotype. The chain couples TRBV30 to TRBJ1-2, with a possible D match to TRBD1 (6 bases). V was clipped by 1 base and J by 6 bases, with 9 bases between them. The germline V gene has CDR1 GTSNPN and CDR2 SVGIG (reference sequence). CDR3 size: 12 residues. The CDR3 loop reads CAWSGTGHGYTF. CDR3 nucleotides: TGTGCCTGGAGTGGAACAGGGCATGGCTACACCTTC.

The J gene is TRBJ2-3, the V gene TRBV28; D remains ambiguous. Germline-derived CDR1 and CDR2 are MDHEN and SYDVKM. This CDR3 is 14 amino acids long. V lost 5 bases, J lost 8 bases, and 17 bases lay in between. CDR3 nucleotides: TGTGCCAGCAGTATCCTAACCCCGCCGGGTACGCAGTATTTT. Amino acid sequence: CASSILTPPGTQYF. Filled out from reference TRBV28 and TRBJ2-3, the complete variable domain reads DVKVTQSSRYLVKRTGEKVFLECVQDMDHENMFWYRQDPGLGLRLIYFSYDVKMKEKGDIPEGYSVSREKKERFSLILESASTNQTSMYLCASSILTPPGTQYFGPGTRLTVL.

The chain uses TRBV20-1 and TRBJ1-5, with TRBD1 matching over 7 bases. Germline loops: CDR1 DFQATT, CDR2 SNEGSKA (reference sequence). This CDR3 comprises 15 residues. J was trimmed by 0 bases and V by 2 bases; bases with no gene match: 4. CDR3 bases: TGCAGTGCTAGACCCGGACAGGTTAGCAATCAGCCCCAGCATTTT. This gives the protein CSARPGQVSNQPQHF.

This clonotype was seen many times. The CDR3 coding sequence is TGTGCCAGCAGCCGGGTGGACAGCTCTAATGAAAAACTGTTTTTT. Translation gives CASSRVDSSNEKLFF. The chain has TRBV28 and TRBJ1-4, with D perhaps matching TRBD1 (6 bases). The V end was cut by 6 bases, the J end by 3 bases, with 14 bases between. The CDR3 loop spans 15 amino acids. The germline gives CDR1 MDHEN, CDR2 SYDVKM.

The J gene is TRBJ2-1, the V gene TRBV11-2, with D possibly TRBD1 on 5 matching bases. Trimming removed 1 base at V and 4 bases at J, with 20 bases between. There are 18 residues in the CDR3. Germline assignment: CDR1 SGHAT and CDR2 FQNNGV. The CDR3 DNA reads TGTGCCAGCAGCTTAGCCCCTCGGGCAGGGATCGGATACAATGAGCAGTTCTTC. This translates into CASSLAPRAGIGYNEQFF.

This chain connects TRBV4-1 to TRBJ2-2; no definite D call. V shed 1 base and J shed 6 bases, with 18 bases lying between them. The length of the CDR3 is 17 residues. Germline lookup yields CDR1 MGHRA and CDR2 YSYEKL. CDR3 sequence reads: CASSQARAVINAGELFF. In DNA, the CDR3 is TGCGCCAGCAGCCAAGCAAGAGCAGTTATTAACGCCGGGGAGCTGTTTTTT.

The sample holds one count of this clonotype. V usage is TRBV18 and J usage is TRBJ2-1; D not resolved. Germline V gives CDR1 KGHSH, CDR2 LQKENI. Deletions cut 7 bases from V and 3 bases from J, with 16 bases between. CDR3 length: 15 amino acids. The CDR3 here is CASLQRESVYNEQFF. The CDR3 DNA sequence: TGTGCCAGCTTACAGAGAGAATCTGTCTACAATGAGCAGTTCTTC. Complete variable domain (other parts from reference TRBV18 and TRBJ2-1): NAGVMQNPRHLVRRRGQEARLRCSPMKGHSHVYWYRQLPEEGLKFMVYLQKENIIDESGMPKERFSAEFPKEGPSILRIQQVVRGDSAAYFCASLQRESVYNEQFFGPGTRLTVL.

This clonotype appeared many times. CDR3 DNA sequence: TGTGCCAGCAGCCCTCAGAGTTACGAGCAGTACTTC. This translates into CASSPQSYEQYF. This rearrangement joins TRBV6-1 to TRBJ2-7; D uncertain. Germline V gene sequence: CDR1 MNHNS, CDR2 SASEGT. CDR3 size: 12 residues. V was cut by 6 bases and J by 4 bases, with 10 bases left in between.

In its sample, this clonotype was seen many times. The gene calls are TRBV12-3 or TRBV12-4 and TRBJ1-2; D not resolved. The CDR3 spans 13 residues. The germline V and J ends were trimmed by 3 bases and 8 bases, with 13 bases remaining between them. This chain's CDR3 is CASSFGVLRGYTF. Written as DNA, the CDR3 is TGTGCCAGCAGTTTCGGTGTCCTCAGGGGCTACACCTTC.

The chain is built from TRBV28 and TRBJ1-5; TRBD1 might be the D (5 bases). Germline assignment: CDR1 MDHEN and CDR2 SYDVKM. The CDR3 is 14 amino acids. Between the trimmed V and J ends, which lost 5 bases and 11 bases, there was a span of 19 bases. CDR3 sequence reads: CASSTPQDLRAQHF. DNA of the CDR3: TGTGCCAGCAGTACCCCACAGGACCTTCGGGCCCAGCATTTT. Using reference TRBV28 and TRBJ1-5 for the parts outside the CDR3, the full variable domain is DVKVTQSSRYLVKRTGEKVFLECVQDMDHENMFWYRQDPGLGLRLIYFSYDVKMKEKGDIPEGYSVSREKKERFSLILESASTNQTSMYLCASSTPQDLRAQHFGDGTRLSIL.

V is TRBV7-9 and J is TRBJ1-4; no definite D call. CDR1 is SEHNR and CDR2 is FQNEAQ in the germline V gene (reference sequence). The CDR3 is 15 residues long. V was cut by 2 bases and J by 4 bases, with 11 bases left in between. The CDR3 is CASSLRTRHNEKLFF. The DNA of the CDR3 is TGTGCCAGCAGCTTAAGGACCAGGCATAATGAAAAACTGTTTTTT.

Only a few counts were recorded for this clonotype. The CDR3 protein is CASSWPRGETYNEQFF. DNA of the CDR3: TGCGCCAGCAGCTGGCCGAGGGGGGAAACCTACAATGAGCAGTTCTTC. The rearrangement joins TRBV5-1 to TRBJ2-1; either TRBD1 or TRBD2 may fit D (6 bases each). This CDR3 comprises 16 residues. Trimming took off 3 bases at V and 2 bases at J, with 15 bases between the two ends. From germline, CDR1 is SGHRS and CDR2 YFSETQ. Using reference TRBV5-1 and TRBJ2-1 for the parts outside the CDR3, the full variable domain is KAGVTQTPRYLIKTRGQQVTLSCSPISGHRSVSWYQQTPGQGLQFLFEYFSETQRNKGNFPGRFSGRQFSNSRSEMNVSTLELGDSALYLCASSWPRGETYNEQFFGPGTRLTVL.